These 23 T cell receptor beta chains share one sample of origin, sequenced in a study of blood T cell repertoires in COVID-19. Repertoires were generated with immunoSEQ multiplex PCR, while TCRdb's copy carries only in-frame clones and drops some. The data hold fewer than 700,000 clones, with about 89% observed a single time. Sequencing was carried out using peripheral blood. The receptors stem from a woman in her forties or fifties with COVID-19, enrolled during active disease.

This chain connects TRBV29-1 to TRBJ2-5; possible D gene TRBD1, 6 bases. The CDR3 totals 12 residues. The germline gives CDR1 SQVTM, CDR2 ANQGSEA. V lost 3 bases and J lost 6, with 11 bases in between. Here the CDR3 DNA reads TGCAGCGTTGACAGGGGAGAGCAGACCCAGTACTTC. It codes for CSVDRGEQTQYF.

The genes are TRBV15 and TRBJ2-1; D uncertain. Trimming stripped 2 bases from V and 7 bases from J, with 12 bases between. In germline, CDR1 is LNHNV, CDR2 YYDKDF (reference sequence). The CDR3 consists of 14 residues. The CDR3 loop reads CATSRLLPPNEQFF. In DNA, the CDR3 is TGTGCCACCAGCAGACTTCTCCCCCCTAATGAGCAGTTCTTC.

The V call is TRBV5-4, the J call TRBJ1-4; 7 positions agree with TRBD1. From germline, CDR1 is SGHNT and CDR2 YYREEE (reference sequence). The J segment lost 4 bases and the V segment lost 4 bases, leaving 13 bases of the junction unmatched. There are 17 residues in the CDR3. As DNA, the CDR3 is TGTGCCAGCAGCCGAGGGACAGCCAATCCTCTTAATGAAAAACTGTTTTTT. This gives the protein CASSRGTANPLNEKLFF.

This clone was counted once. The identical CDR3 is also encoded by other nucleotide sequences in the sample. The chain joins TRBV29-1 to TRBJ1-2, with 7 bases lining up with TRBD1. The germline V gene encodes CDR1 SQVTM and CDR2 ANQGSEA. The trim removed 4 bases at V and 4 bases at J, leaving 3 bases unmatched. CDR3 length: 12 amino acids. CDR3 region: CSVGDSSYGYTF. DNA of the CDR3: TGCAGCGTTGGGGACAGCTCCTATGGCTACACCTTC. Supplemented by reference TRBV29-1 and TRBJ1-2, the full variable domain reads SAVISQKPSRDICQRGTSLTIQCQVDSQVTMMFWYRQQPGQSLTLIATANQGSEATYESGFVIDKFPISRPNLTFSTLTVSNMSPEDSSIYLCSVGDSSYGYTFGSGTRLTVV.

This chain connects TRBV4-1 to TRBJ2-3, with TRBD2 identical over 15 bases. From germline, CDR1 is MGHRA and CDR2 YSYEKL. V was clipped by 6 bases and J by 5 bases; unmatched bases: 9. The length of the CDR3 is 17 residues. CDR3 bases: TGCGCCAGCAGAGACCGGACTAGCGGGGGGGCGGGAGATACGCAGTATTTT. Protein product: CASRDRTSGGAGDTQYF.

On this clone itself: In the same sample, other DNA sequences code for this CDR3. V gene TRBV9 combines with J gene TRBJ1-5; D possibly corresponds to TRBD1 (5 bases). The CDR3 is 14 amino acids. In germline, CDR1 is SGDLS, CDR2 YYNGEE. V was cut by 0 bases and J by 5 bases, with 9 bases left in between. CDR3 sequence (DNA): TGTGCCAGCAGCGTAGGGGGAGGGGATCAGCCCCAGCATTTT. This translates into CASSVGGGDQPQHF. The full variable domain, in which reference TRBV9 and TRBJ1-5 provide the parts outside the CDR3, is DSGVTQTPKHLITATGQRVTLRCSPRSGDLSVYWYQQSLDQGLQFLIQYYNGEERAKGNILERFSAQQFPDLHSELNLSSLELGDSALYFCASSVGGGDQPQHFGDGTRLSIL.

The rearrangement uses TRBV11-2 and TRBJ2-7, with 8 bases identical to TRBD1. There are 15 residues in the CDR3. V shed 3 bases and J 2 bases; nucleotides not matched to a gene: 6. The V gene's germline CDR1 is SGHAT and CDR2 FQNNGV. The CDR3 region is CASSFGQGNTYEQYF. As DNA, the CDR3 is TGTGCCAGCAGCTTTGGACAGGGAAACACCTACGAGCAGTACTTC.

Concerning this clone itself: This specimen includes other DNA sequences encoding the same CDR3. This sequence joins TRBV30 and TRBJ1-5, with 8 positions matching TRBD1. V shed 0 bases, J shed 5 bases, and the junction held 0 bases outside the gene matches. This CDR3 spans 13 amino acids. Per the germline V gene, CDR1 is GTSNPN and CDR2 is SVGIG (reference sequence). Here the CDR3 reads CAWSVQGDQPQHF. The CDR3 DNA reads as TGTGCCTGGAGTGTACAGGGGGATCAGCCCCAGCATTTT.

The V and J genes are TRBV19 and TRBJ1-2; 8 positions match TRBD1. The germline gives CDR1 LNHDA, CDR2 SQIVND (reference sequence). Trimming took 1 base from V and 3 from J; bases not matched to a gene: 4. This CDR3 contains 15 residues. The CDR3 reads CASSIGDRSYYGYTF. In nucleotides, the CDR3 is TGTGCCAGTAGTATAGGGGACAGGAGCTACTATGGCTACACCTTC.

This clone was picked up one time. This chain links TRBV30 with TRBJ1-4; D remains unclear. The germline V and J ends were trimmed by 6 bases and 1 base, with 9 bases remaining between them. This CDR3 region has 13 residues. Germline V lookup: CDR1 GTSNPN, CDR2 SVGIG (reference sequence). The CDR3 spells CACGPLTNEKLFF. The DNA of the CDR3 is TGTGCCTGCGGACCTCTAACTAATGAAAAACTGTTTTTT.

The chain is built from TRBV6-5 and TRBJ1-2; 9 nucleotides line up with TRBD1. V shed 4 bases, J shed 8 bases, and the junction held 5 bases outside the gene matches. The CDR3 consists of 13 residues. The germline CDR1 and CDR2 sequences are MNHEY and SVGAGI. CDR3 coding DNA: TGTGCCAGCAGTTTACAGGGGGCCGGGGGCTACACCTTC. It specifies CASSLQGAGGYTF.

This chain connects TRBV30 to TRBJ1-1; 7 nucleotides match TRBD1. CDR3 length: 15 amino acids. Germline values: CDR1 GTSNPN, CDR2 SVGIG (reference sequence). With V trimmed by 8 bases and J by 0 bases, 12 bases remained unmatched. CDR3 residues: CAVEQGKGVNTEAFF. CDR3 nucleotides: TGTGCCGTAGAACAGGGGAAAGGGGTGAACACTGAAGCTTTCTTT.

The V call is TRBV5-1, the J call TRBJ1-4, with D uncertain. The CDR3 covers 14 residues. With 3 bases removed from V and 3 bases from J, the gap between germline ends came to 9 bases. Germline V lookup: CDR1 SGHRS, CDR2 YFSETQ. CDR3 amino acids: CASSSGLSNEKLFF. CDR3 bases: TGCGCCAGCAGCTCCGGACTATCTAATGAAAAACTGTTTTTT.

This sequence joins TRBV6-2 or TRBV6-3 and TRBJ1-2; TRBD1 aligns across 7 bases. The ends lost 4 bases at V and 3 bases at J; junction bases unmatched: 14. Germline values: CDR1 MNHEY, CDR2 SVGEGT. CDR3 size: 17 residues. The CDR3 DNA follows: TGTGCCAGCAGTTGGCCCCTTACAGGGGAACGGTACTATGGCTACACCTTC. Translated: CASSWPLTGERYYGYTF.

The chain carries TRBV5-1 and TRBJ1-2; 7 bases map to TRBD1. CDR1 SGHRS and CDR2 YFSETQ come from the germline V gene. The CDR3 has 13 amino acids. J lost 3 bases, V lost 8 bases, and 7 bases had no gene match. The DNA for the CDR3 is TGCGCCAGTGGGGACAGCGACTACTATGGCTACACCTTC. Its translation is CASGDSDYYGYTF.

The chain uses TRBV7-9 and TRBJ1-1; 7 positions agree with TRBD1. The CDR3 is 14 residues long. Germline V CDR1 and CDR2: SEHNR, FQNEAQ (reference sequence). V was pared by 5 bases and J by 0 bases, with 3 bases of the junction left unmatched. CDR3 amino acids: CASSRDRVNTEAFF. The CDR3 bases are TGTGCCAGCAGCCGTGACAGGGTGAACACTGAAGCTTTCTTT.

This clone appeared once. V gene TRBV9 combines with J gene TRBJ2-3; TRBD2 aligns across 8 bases. V trimming: 3 bases; J trimming: 2 bases; junction bases outside the gene matches: 8. This CDR3 is 16 amino acids long. Germline V gene data show CDR1 as SGDLS and CDR2 as YYNGEE. DNA of the CDR3: TGTGCCAGCAGCGCTTGGGGTAGCGGGGCCACAGATACGCAGTATTTT. Its protein product is CASSAWGSGATDTQYF. Full variable domain (missing parts from reference TRBV9 and TRBJ2-3): DSGVTQTPKHLITATGQRVTLRCSPRSGDLSVYWYQQSLDQGLQFLIQYYNGEERAKGNILERFSAQQFPDLHSELNLSSLELGDSALYFCASSAWGSGATDTQYFGPGTRLTVL.

The CDR3 DNA follows: TGTGCCAGCAGCCGACTACAGGGCCGCTACACCTTC. The encoded protein is CASSRLQGRYTF. The chain employs TRBV14 and TRBJ1-2, with D perhaps matching TRBD1 (6 bases). Trimming cost V 4 bases and J 9 bases, with 12 bases left between them. The germline CDR1 and CDR2 sequences are SGHDN and FVKESK. This CDR3 comprises 12 residues.

The J gene is TRBJ2-1, the V gene TRBV27; possible D gene TRBD2, 6 bases. In germline, CDR1 is MNHEY, CDR2 SMNVEV (reference sequence). This CDR3 comprises 15 residues. Trimming cost V 5 bases and J 8 bases, with 19 bases left between them. CDR3 in amino acids: CASSPFDGGLDEQFF. The CDR3 region has the DNA TGTGCCAGCAGTCCCTTTGACGGGGGACTCGATGAGCAGTTCTTC.

The rearrangement uses TRBV6-2 or TRBV6-3 and TRBJ2-1; 7 nucleotides align to TRBD2. After removal of 6 bases from V and 3 bases from J, the junction contained 8 bases not matched to a gene. This CDR3 has 15 amino acids. CDR1 and CDR2 from the germline V gene are MNHEY and SVGEGT. This chain's CDR3 is CASSPRSGVYNEQFF. The CDR3 bases are TGTGCCAGCAGCCCTCGGAGCGGGGTCTACAATGAGCAGTTCTTC.

The chain has TRBV11-2 and TRBJ2-1; TRBD2 aligns across 14 bases. Germline V gene data show CDR1 as SGHAT and CDR2 as FQNNGV. This CDR3 is 18 amino acids long. Trimming at V came to 5 bases and at J to 9 bases, leaving 15 bases not matched to a gene. CDR3 bases: TGTGCCAGCAGCCAATGGCGGACTAGCGGGGGGTCAGGGGGTGAGCAGTTCTTC. The encoded protein is CASSQWRTSGGSGGEQFF.

The gene calls are TRBV11-2 and TRBJ2-2; 9 bases map to TRBD1. CDR1 and CDR2 (germline): SGHAT, FQNNGV. The CDR3 spans 16 residues. V was pared by 2 bases and J by 6 bases, with 7 bases of the junction left unmatched. CDR3 sequence reads: CASSLLRDRASGELFF. The CDR3 nucleotides are TGTGCCAGCAGCTTACTCCGGGACAGGGCCTCCGGGGAGCTGTTTTTT. Full variable domain (remainder filled in from reference TRBV11-2 and TRBJ2-2): EAGVAQSPRYKIIEKRQSVAFWCNPISGHATLYWYQQILGQGPKLLIQFQNNGVVDDSQLPKDRFSAERLKGVDSTLKIQPAKLEDSAVYLCASSLLRDRASGELFFGEGSRLTVL.

CDR3 region: CASKVQGANYGYTF. CDR3 DNA: TGTGCCAGTAAGGTACAGGGGGCGAACTATGGCTACACCTTC. The rearrangement links TRBV19 to TRBJ1-2, with 9 bases matching TRBD1. CDR1 is LNHDA and CDR2 is SQIVND in the germline V gene (reference sequence). Trimming at V came to 7 bases and at J to 2 bases, leaving 5 bases not matched to a gene. The CDR3 spans 14 residues.